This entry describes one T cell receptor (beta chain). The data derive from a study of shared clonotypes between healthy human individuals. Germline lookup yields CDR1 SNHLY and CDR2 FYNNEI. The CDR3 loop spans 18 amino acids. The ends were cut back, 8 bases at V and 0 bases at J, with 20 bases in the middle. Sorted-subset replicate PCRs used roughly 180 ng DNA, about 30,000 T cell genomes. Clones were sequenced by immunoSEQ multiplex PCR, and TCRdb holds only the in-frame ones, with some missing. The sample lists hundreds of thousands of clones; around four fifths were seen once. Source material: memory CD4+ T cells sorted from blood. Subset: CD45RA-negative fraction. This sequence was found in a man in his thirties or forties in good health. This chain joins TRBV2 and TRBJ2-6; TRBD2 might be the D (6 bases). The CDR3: CASSEWRGKSSGANVLTF. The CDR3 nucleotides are TGTGCCAGCTCTGAATGGCGGGGAAAAAGCTCTGGGGCCAACGTCCTGACTTTC.